The count of the clone carrying this T cell receptor beta chain is one. The antigen is not known. Only in-frame clones appear in the TCRdb table, and some are missing; sequencing was by immunoSEQ multiplex PCR. The table has around 80,000 clones, around nine tenths seen once; the top ten hold under 3%. This sample was included in a study of OX40 agonist ivuxolimab in advanced cancers. Whole-study context: Patients received ivuxolimab, an intravenous treatment, every 2 weeks at 0.01 to 10 mg/kg. Findings of the study overall: More expanded clones were seen, on average, in CD8+ T cells than in CD4+.

Material: CD4+ or CD8+ T cells sorted from blood, obtained in a trial of the OX40 agonist ivuxolimab. The source of this sequence is an adult with an advanced solid tumor such as melanoma, head and neck, liver or kidney cancer.

CDR3 bases: TGTGCCAGAAGCTACATAGGGATTAGCACAGATACGCAGTATTTT. Protein product: CARSYIGISTDTQYF. The chain links TRBV5-3 to TRBJ2-3; no clear D gene. TRBV5-3 belongs to the ORF category, with a function that is uncertain. CDR3 size: 15 residues. Trimming left V 3 bases short and J 0 bases short, with 11 bases between.